The 32 T cell receptor beta chains below come from one sample, sequenced in a study of circulating CD8 cells and anti-PD-1 response in melanoma. Using 15 ng of total RNA, TCR libraries were made with the QIAseq Immune Repertoire TCR panel. TCRdb passed the reads through MiXCR, listing each CDR3 protein once. The sample shows a few hundred distinct CDR3 sequences, roughly 6.1% of them seen only once. From live CD3+CD8+TCRalphabeta+ cells, four PD-1 and/or TIGIT subsets were sorted. The source material was CD8+ T cells from PBMCs, sampled at baseline or after one month of anti-PD-1 therapy (not recorded which). Receptors originate from a human donor with melanoma.

By proportion, this clonotype is large (0.1 to 1%). The CDR3 region is CSVQGTSWDSYEQYF. The CDR3 DNA sequence: TGCAGCGTTCAAGGGACGTCCTGGGATTCCTACGAGCAGTACTTC. J is TRBJ2-7 and V is TRBV29-1; D tentatively reads TRBD1 or TRBD2 (5 bases each). Germline values: CDR1 SQVTM, CDR2 ANQGSEA. Trimming removed 5 bases at V and 1 base at J, with 18 bases between. The CDR3 has 15 amino acids.

This clonotype counts as medium-sized. The chain has TRBV4-2 and TRBJ2-7; D may be TRBD2 (5 bases). V dropped 2 bases and J dropped 2 bases, with 7 bases sitting between them. Germline V gene data show CDR1 as LGHNA and CDR2 as YNFKEQ. There are 13 residues in the CDR3. CDR3: CASSQLGAYEQYF. The DNA for the CDR3 is TGTGCCAGCAGCCAACTGGGAGCCTACGAGCAGTACTTC.

Within the sample, this clonotype is large (0.1 to 1%). The rearrangement joins TRBV9 to TRBJ2-1; D remains ambiguous. Trimming took off 4 bases at V and 4 bases at J, with 15 bases between the two ends. Germline-derived CDR1 and CDR2 are SGDLS and YYNGEE. This CDR3 contains 15 residues. CDR3: CASSLSQTLYNEQFF. The CDR3 nucleotides are TGTGCCAGCAGCCTTTCTCAGACCCTGTACAATGAGCAGTTCTTC. Combining the CDR3 with reference TRBV9 and TRBJ2-1 gives the whole variable domain DSGVTQTPKHLITATGQRVTLRCSPRSGDLSVYWYQQSLDQGLQFLIQYYNGEERAKGNILERFSAQQFPDLHSELNLSSLELGDSALYFCASSLSQTLYNEQFFGPGTRLTVL.

This clonotype is categorized as large. CDR3 sequence (DNA): TGTGCCAGCAGCTTAGGGGATAGCAATCAGCCCCAGCATTTT. Amino acids: CASSLGDSNQPQHF. This sequence joins TRBV7-3 and TRBJ1-5, with no clear D. From germline, CDR1 is SGHTA and CDR2 FQGTGA. Trimming shortened V by 2 bases and J by 0 bases, and 5 bases separated the two germline ends. CDR3 length: 14 residues.

Sample share makes this clonotype large. The gene calls are TRBV20-1 and TRBJ2-7, with D possibly being TRBD1 or TRBD2 (6 bases each). The CDR3 loop spans 15 amino acids. Per the germline V gene, CDR1 is DFQATT and CDR2 is SNEGSKA (reference sequence). V gave up 1 base and J gave up 4 bases, with 17 bases separating them. CDR3 residues: CSARAPEGGGYEQYF. Written as DNA, the CDR3 is TGCAGTGCTAGAGCCCCTGAGGGGGGCGGGTACGAGCAGTACTTC.

The sample holds a few counts of this clonotype. The chain links TRBV4-2 to TRBJ2-2, with 10 bases that match TRBD2. Germline V gene sequence: CDR1 LGHNA, CDR2 YNFKEQ. The junction had 8 bases not matched to a gene; V was cut back by 4 bases and J by 0 bases. The CDR3 covers 18 residues. This CDR3 reads CASSLLSGGVSNTGELFF. Written as DNA, the CDR3 is TGTGCCAGCAGCCTCCTCAGCGGGGGGGTATCGAACACCGGGGAGCTGTTTTTT.

As concerns this clonotype: A read error is possible here, since a much larger clone lies one base away. The rearrangement links TRBV27 to TRBJ2-7; perhaps D is TRBD1 or TRBD2 (6 bases each). CDR3 size: 14 residues. Germline-derived CDR1 and CDR2 are MNHEY and SMNVEV (reference sequence). CDR3 nucleotide sequence: TGTGCCAGCGGTTTCCGGGGGCCCTCCTACGAGCAGTACTTC. Residues: CASGFRGPSYEQYF.

Worth noting for this clonotype: Given a much more abundant clone one base away, this may be a read error. The rearrangement joins TRBV24-1 to TRBJ2-3, with D perhaps TRBD2 (7 bases). The CDR3 consists of 15 residues. Germline V gene lookup returns CDR1 KGHDR and CDR2 SFDVKD. Here the CDR3 DNA reads TGTGCCGCCAGTGAACCGGGGGGCCGGCCAGATACGCAGTATTTT. Protein product: CAASEPGGRPDTQYF.

This clonotype is termed large. CDR3 loop: CASSLNILTGELFF. For the CDR3, the DNA is TGTGCCAGCAGTTTAAACATTCTCACCGGGGAGCTGTTTTTT. The chain is built from TRBV27 and TRBJ2-2; no firm D call. Germline loops: CDR1 MNHEY, CDR2 SMNVEV (reference sequence). The CDR3 consists of 14 residues. Trimming removed 2 bases from V and 4 bases from J, with 8 bases in between.

By share of the sample, this clonotype is hyperexpanded. This chain joins TRBV27 and TRBJ2-5; D is perhaps TRBD2 (7 bases). The CDR3 runs to 14 residues. In germline, CDR1 is MNHEY, CDR2 SMNVEV (reference sequence). V was clipped by 8 bases and J by 3 bases, with 16 bases between them. This chain's CDR3 is CASGGAFTEETQYF. The CDR3 coding sequence is TGTGCCAGCGGGGGGGCTTTCACGGAAGAGACCCAGTACTTC.

A word on this clonotype: This may be a read error: a much more frequent sequence differs by one nucleotide. This rearrangement joins TRBV27 to TRBJ2-7, with 8 bases matching TRBD2. Looked up from germline, CDR1 is MNHEY and CDR2 is SMNVEV (reference sequence). The CDR3 length is 14 residues. CDR3 loop: CASSSIGGANEQNF. The CDR3 DNA follows: TGTGCCAGCAGTTCTATCGGGGGGGCGAACGAGCAGAACTTC.

A few counts support this clonotype. The junction and the germline gene differ at one end; a read error may be behind it. This chain joins TRBV14 and TRBJ2-5, with TRBD2 as a possible D gene (6 bases). This CDR3 region has 13 residues. The V gene's germline CDR1 is SGHDN and CDR2 FVKESK. This CDR3 is CACSQGAGQTQYF. CDR3 nucleotide sequence: TGTGCCTGCAGCCAAGGGGCGGGACAGACCCAGTACTTC.

Sample share makes this clonotype large (0.1 to 1%). The genes are TRBV28 and TRBJ2-1; no firm D call. The CDR3 runs 13 residues. In germline, CDR1 is MDHEN, CDR2 SYDVKM. V was trimmed by 2 bases and J by 7 bases, leaving 9 bases between them. The CDR3 here is CASSLPTGNEQFF. CDR3 coding DNA: TGTGCCAGCAGTTTACCAACCGGGAATGAGCAGTTCTTC. The complete variable domain, with remaining parts taken from reference TRBV28 and TRBJ2-1, reads DVKVTQSSRYLVKRTGEKVFLECVQDMDHENMFWYRQDPGLGLRLIYFSYDVKMKEKGDIPEGYSVSREKKERFSLILESASTNQTSMYLCASSLPTGNEQFFGPGTRLTVL.

In its sample, this clonotype ranks as large. The CDR3 DNA follows: TGTGCCAGTAGTATCGCCCAGGACAGCAGCTACGAGCAGTACTTC. It is translated as CASSIAQDSSYEQYF. The chain carries TRBV19 and TRBJ2-7, with a weak D call TRBD1 (6 bases). From germline, CDR1 is LNHDA and CDR2 SQIVND (reference sequence). Trimming left V 3 bases short and J 3 bases short, with 15 bases between. The CDR3 sequence is 15 residues long.

This clonotype is labeled medium-sized (0.01 to 0.1%). The CDR3 DNA is TGTGCCAGCAGTCCGACAGGCCAGGGTACGGCGGAAAAACTGTTTTTT. This translates into CASSPTGQGTAEKLFF. V usage is TRBV27 and J usage is TRBJ1-4; tentative D call: TRBD1 (6 bases). Trimming left V 5 bases short and J 8 bases short, with 21 bases between. CDR3 length equals 16 residues. Germline values: CDR1 MNHEY, CDR2 SMNVEV (reference sequence).

With respect to this clonotype: An end of the junction differs from the germline gene, which may be a read error. This rearrangement joins TRBV4-3 to TRBJ2-1, with 8 bases lining up with TRBD2. In germline, CDR1 is LGHNA, CDR2 YSLEER. The CDR3 is 15 residues long. The CDR3 region is CASSQDRANGGEQLF. Here the CDR3 DNA reads TGCGCCAGCAGCCAAGATAGGGCTAACGGGGGGGAGCAGCTCTTC.

Note on this clonotype: This may stem from a read error, because a much larger clone lies one nucleotide away. The V gene is TRBV28, the J gene TRBJ1-6; a weak D match, TRBD1 (6 bases). The CDR3 runs 16 residues. The germline gives CDR1 MDHEN, CDR2 SYDVKM. V was pared by 4 bases and J by 6 bases, with 16 bases between. CDR3 region: CASSYRATGGNSPLHF. DNA for the CDR3: TGTGCCAGCAGTTACAGGGCAACGGGGGGTAATTCACCCCTCCACTTT. Together with reference TRBV28 and TRBJ1-6, the CDR3 gives the full variable domain: DVKVTQSSRYLVKRTGEKVFLECVQDMDHENMFWYRQDPGLGLRLIYFSYDVKMKEKGDIPEGYSVSREKKERFSLILESASTNQTSMYLCASSYRATGGNSPLHFGNGTRLTVT.

This clonotype is medium-sized within its sample. The V call is TRBV7-2, the J call TRBJ2-7, with TRBD2 matching over 13 bases. The CDR3 has 15 amino acids. Germline V lookup: CDR1 SGHTA, CDR2 FQGNSA. Unmatched junction bases numbered 4, after V lost 4 bases and J lost 4 bases. The CDR3 loop reads CASSSAGLAGYEQYF. For the CDR3, the DNA is TGTGCCAGCAGCTCGGCGGGACTAGCGGGGTACGAGCAGTACTTC.

This clonotype is judged large. The chain uses TRBV24-1 and TRBJ2-7, with 7 positions matching TRBD1. The J segment lost 7 bases and the V segment lost 2 bases, leaving 1 base of the junction unmatched. The CDR3 has 12 amino acids. Looked up from germline, CDR1 is KGHDR and CDR2 is SFDVKD. As DNA, the CDR3 is TGTGCCACCAGTGATTACAGGGGTGAGCAGTACTTC. Amino acid sequence: CATSDYRGEQYF.

By sample fraction, this clonotype is large. The chain carries TRBV27 and TRBJ2-1, with 10 bases fitting TRBD2. The CDR3 loop spans 17 amino acids. Germline V lookup: CDR1 MNHEY, CDR2 SMNVEV (reference sequence). V shed 2 bases and J 2 bases; nucleotides not matched to a gene: 6. The CDR3 is CASSLGFGLAAYNEQFF. The DNA for the CDR3 is TGTGCCAGCAGTTTAGGGTTCGGACTAGCGGCCTACAATGAGCAGTTCTTC.

By share, this clonotype ranks as large. The chain is built from TRBV29-1 and TRBJ1-2, with TRBD1 matching 8 bases. V was pared by 6 bases and J by 6 bases, with 9 bases of the junction left unmatched. The CDR3 loop spans 13 amino acids. From germline, CDR1 is SQVTM and CDR2 ANQGSEA. CDR3 sequence reads: CSVPRQGPDGYTF. CDR3 in DNA: TGCAGCGTACCGAGACAGGGGCCGGATGGCTACACCTTC.

This clonotype was seen a few times. The chain uses TRBV19 and TRBJ2-7; unclear D gene. In germline, CDR1 is LNHDA, CDR2 SQIVND (reference sequence). V shed 4 bases and J shed 6 bases, with 13 bases lying between them. This CDR3 spans 13 amino acids. DNA of the CDR3: TGTGCCAGTAGTAACAACCTTTATGGCGAGCAGTACTTC. Translating gives CASSNNLYGEQYF.

By sample fraction, this clonotype is large. This rearrangement joins TRBV19 to TRBJ1-1, with D possibly being TRBD1 (6 bases). Germline V gene sequence: CDR1 LNHDA, CDR2 SQIVND (reference sequence). Trimming shortened V by 10 bases and J by 4 bases, and 16 bases separated the two germline ends. This CDR3 comprises 13 residues. In DNA form, the CDR3 reads TGTGCCACTCATACACAGGGCGCCACTGAAGCTTTCTTT. Encoded protein: CATHTQGATEAFF.

This clonotype is large (0.1 to 1%). The chain employs TRBV19 and TRBJ1-5, with 7 bases identical to TRBD1. The junction had 9 bases not matched to a gene; V was cut back by 7 bases and J by 3 bases. The CDR3 runs 15 residues. Germline loops: CDR1 LNHDA, CDR2 SQIVND (reference sequence). CDR3 region: CASTGQDESNQPQHF. The CDR3 DNA reads as TGTGCCAGTACAGGACAGGACGAATCCAATCAGCCCCAGCATTTT.

Judged by abundance, this clonotype is large. The V and J genes are TRBV28 and TRBJ2-3; possibly TRBD1 for D (6 bases). Trimming cost V 5 bases and J 5 bases, with 20 bases left between them. Per germline, CDR1 MDHEN and CDR2 SYDVKM. The CDR3 totals 16 residues. CDR3 in amino acids: CASSRVTGWNKDTQYF. The CDR3 region has the DNA TGTGCCAGCAGTCGGGTTACAGGGTGGAATAAAGATACGCAGTATTTT.

A remark on this clonotype: The junction departs from germline at one end; a sequencing error may be responsible. The chain recombines TRBV28 with TRBJ2-3; TRBD1 agrees at 8 bases. Germline V gene sequence: CDR1 MDHEN, CDR2 SYDVKM. The CDR3 is 14 residues long. The CDR3 loop is CASSFLPGTGTQYF. The DNA for the CDR3 is TGTGCCAGCAGTTTTTTACCAGGGACAGGTACGCAGTATTTT.

By share of the sample, this clonotype is large. The chain recombines TRBV4-3 with TRBJ1-2; maybe TRBD1 (5 bases). Per the germline V gene, CDR1 is LGHNA and CDR2 is YSLEER. This CDR3 region has 15 residues. The V end was cut by 0 bases, the J end by 3 bases, with 11 bases between. The CDR3 sequence is CASSQDGGTDYGYTF. DNA for the CDR3: TGCGCCAGCAGCCAAGATGGGGGGACTGACTATGGCTACACCTTC.

This clonotype is large by share. The CDR3 spells CASSIVSTAGNTIYF. CDR3 sequence (DNA): TGTGCCAGTAGTATAGTATCGACAGCCGGAAACACCATATATTTT. This chain connects TRBV19 to TRBJ1-3, with D maybe TRBD1 (5 bases). The V gene lost 1 base and the J gene lost 4 bases, with 11 bases spanning the gap. The CDR3 runs to 15 residues. Germline V CDR1 and CDR2: LNHDA, SQIVND (reference sequence).

In its sample, this clonotype was seen a few times. Since no conserved phenylalanine or tryptophan closes the CDR3, a read error is the likely cause. The chain joins TRBV27 to TRBJ1-2; tentatively, D is TRBD1 (6 bases). Deletions cut 11 bases from V and 2 bases from J, with 12 bases between. Germline CDR1 is MNHEY and CDR2 is SMNVEV (reference sequence). This CDR3 contains 12 residues. CDR3 sequence reads: CASGGGNYGYTL. DNA of the CDR3: TGTGCCTCGGGAGGGGGGAACTATGGCTACACCCTC.

This clonotype is termed medium-sized. The rearrangement uses TRBV14 and TRBJ1-2; D not resolved. Germline CDR1 is SGHDN and CDR2 is FVKESK. Trimming pared 4 bases from V and 3 bases from J, leaving 6 bases between. The CDR3 has 12 residues. The CDR3 sequence: CASSRGYYGYTF. The CDR3, as DNA: TGTGCCAGCAGCCGAGGGTACTATGGCTACACCTTC.

This clonotype was observed a few times. The chain is built from TRBV24-1 and TRBJ2-7; D is uncertain. The germline V and J ends were trimmed by 4 bases and 2 bases, with 2 bases remaining between them. The CDR3 has 11 residues. Germline CDR1 and CDR2: KGHDR and SFDVKD. The CDR3 is CATSEAYEQYF. CDR3 nucleotides: TGTGCCACCAGTGAAGCCTACGAGCAGTACTTC.

This clonotype is large by share. The rearrangement links TRBV9 to TRBJ2-2, with D unclear. Germline CDR1 is SGDLS and CDR2 is YYNGEE. The CDR3 consists of 14 residues. The V end was cut by 0 bases, the J end by 5 bases, with 8 bases between. The DNA of the CDR3 is TGTGCCAGCAGCGTAGATGGGGTTACCGGGGAGCTGTTTTTT. It is translated as CASSVDGVTGELFF.